This section outlines one TCR beta chain sequence together with its context. V was pared by 5 bases and J by 1 base, with 8 bases between. The CDR3 is 13 amino acids. The record originates from a study of human T cells and chemical hapten exposure. TCRdb used MiXCR to reprocess the RACE reads, holding one entry per CDR3 protein. This sample carries around 380,000 distinct CDR3 sequences, approximately 5% of them seen once, and the ten largest clones take 2% to 2.5%. Time point specified: patch test 1, 2 weeks after DPC sensitization. Regarding treatment: therapeutic diphenylcyclopropenone sensitization with weekly scalp DPC.

This TCR was sampled from a woman aged 45-65 years with alopecia areata. Some clones in this sample may be carry-over from other donors' samples. This chain joins TRBV12-3 or TRBV12-4 and TRBJ1-1, with D uncertain. Sequenced material: whole blood, taken in connection with sensitization to the hapten diphenylcyclopropenone (DPC). CDR3 DNA sequence: TGTGCCAGCAGTGTGATACAGAACACTGAAGCTTTCTTT. Translation: CASSVIQNTEAFF.